The sample holds a few counts of the clone carrying this TCR beta chain. The ends were cut back, 0 bases at V and 6 bases at J, with 17 bases in the middle. CDR1 SGHRS and CDR2 YFSETQ come from the germline V gene. This CDR3 has 16 residues. The record originates from a study of blood T cell repertoires in COVID-19. Study-level information: Spain, Italy and the United States supplied samples that represented acute and convalescent COVID-19.

The protocol was immunoSEQ multiplex PCR, while the TCRdb copy is restricted to in-frame clones and leaves out a portion. The repertoire holds some 50,000 clones, with more than 85% as singletons. The chain couples TRBV5-1 to TRBJ2-3; D perhaps matches TRBD2 (6 bases). The specimen sequenced was peripheral blood. This sequence originates from a woman in her seventies with active COVID-19. The CDR3 nucleotides are TGCGCCAGCAGCTTGGATACGCGGGAATGGTCTGATACGCAGTATTTT. Translating gives CASSLDTREWSDTQYF.